These 2 T cell receptor beta chains share one sample of origin, sequenced in a study of yellow fever vaccine responses in identical twins. In TCRdb, the RT-PCR reads were re-called with MiXCR into one record per CDR3 protein. The table shows approximately 17,000 distinct CDR3 sequences, with approximately 71% occurring only once. This sample comprised T cells from blood (PBMCs), unsorted or a sorted subset (not recorded which), obtained before or after yellow fever vaccination (not recorded which). The receptors stem from a young woman who received the yellow fever vaccine.

In nucleotides, the CDR3 is TGCAGCGTTCCGGGACAGGGGCTAAAGACCCAGTACTTC. Translation gives CSVPGQGLKTQYF. The V gene is TRBV29-1, the J gene TRBJ2-5; 10 bases are a match to TRBD1. Germline values: CDR1 SQVTM, CDR2 ANQGSEA. The CDR3 loop spans 13 amino acids. The J segment lost 6 bases and the V segment lost 5 bases, leaving 6 bases of the junction unmatched.

V usage is TRBV20-1 and J usage is TRBJ2-3; D is uncertain. Germline CDR1 DFQATT, CDR2 SNEGSKA (reference sequence). The CDR3 runs to 12 residues. V was trimmed by 1 base and J by 3 bases, leaving 5 bases between them. The DNA for the CDR3 is TGCAGTGCTAGAGTTGTTACAGATACGCAGTATTTT. Amino acids: CSARVVTDTQYF.